This TCR beta chain originates from a study of OX40 agonist ivuxolimab in advanced cancers. Study overall: Patients received ivuxolimab, an agonistic anti-OX40 (CD134) antibody. Therapy given before enrollment (anti-PD-1, anti-PD-L1 or anti-CTLA-4) was allowed, and under 45% had some. Three patients responded partially, comprising one with hepatocellular carcinoma and two with cutaneous melanoma.

Germline CDR1 reads MNHEY; CDR2 reads SVGAGI. The V gene end was trimmed by 4 bases and the J gene end by 2 bases; junction bases not matched to a gene: 6. The CDR3 runs to 16 residues. Method: immunoSEQ multiplex PCR; TCRdb's copy keeps in-frame clones and lacks some. The sample lists fewer than 40,000 clones, about 83% occurring once. V and J are TRBV6-5 and TRBJ2-2; 8 bases line up with TRBD2. The input for sequencing was CD4+ or CD8+ T cells sorted from blood, taken in a trial of the OX40 agonist ivuxolimab. The source is an adult with an advanced solid tumor such as melanoma, head and neck, liver or kidney cancer. Written as DNA, the CDR3 is TGTGCCAGCAGTTCACTGACTAGCGCCAACACCGGGGAGCTGTTTTTT. Translation: CASSSLTSANTGELFF.